A selection of T cell receptor beta chains follows, all from one sample in a study of CD8 T cells in ankylosing spondylitis. TCRdb itself ran the 5' RACE reads through MiXCR, one entry per CDR3 protein. The sample lists almost 400,000 distinct CDR3 sequences; about 20% were seen once. Specimen: blood, either unsorted or a sorted T cell fraction (not recorded which). Receptors were obtained from a male donor with ankylosing spondylitis. CDR3s include the opening cysteine and the closing phenylalanine or tryptophan. Fields, in order: CDR3 DNA, CDR3 protein, clone size, D gene, V gene, J gene. The D gene is left open where the match is weak. Clone size is stated in some rows and not others, as once, few, many or a class when expanded.

CDR3 DNA: TGTGCCAGCCAGGGGCGGGCGGTCGGCGAAAAACTGTTTTTT
CDR3 protein: CASQGRAVGEKLFF
clone size: few
D gene: .
V gene: TRBV3-1
J gene: TRBJ1-4

CDR3 DNA: TGTGCCAGCAGCGATAGAAGAGGACAGGCCTACACCTTC
CDR3 protein: CASSDRRGQAYTF
clone size: few
D gene: TRBD1
V gene: TRBV7-9
J gene: TRBJ1-2

CDR3 DNA: TGCGCCAGCAGCTGGGGGGATAGCGGGAGCCGTGAGCAGTTCTTC
CDR3 protein: CASSWGDSGSREQFF
clone size: .
D gene: TRBD2
V gene: TRBV5-1
J gene: TRBJ2-1

CDR3 DNA: TGCAGTGCTAGAGATCCCTCCGCGGGAGGGGGGGAGACCCAGTACTTC
CDR3 protein: CSARDPSAGGGETQYF
clone size: few
D gene: TRBD2
V gene: TRBV20-1
J gene: TRBJ2-5

CDR3 DNA: TGTGCCAGCACCGAGGGTCAATTCAAAAACATTCAGTACTTC
CDR3 protein: CASTEGQFKNIQYF
clone size: few
D gene: .
V gene: TRBV12-3/TRBV12-4
J gene: TRBJ2-4

CDR3 DNA: TGTGCCAGCAGCCGTGGACTAGCGGCCTTTTACAATGAGCAGTTCTTC
CDR3 protein: CASSRGLAAFYNEQFF
clone size: .
D gene: TRBD2
V gene: TRBV7-2
J gene: TRBJ2-1

CDR3 DNA: TGTGCCAGCAGCTTAGCGGGAGGGATGGATACGCAGTATTTT
CDR3 protein: CASSLAGGMDTQYF
clone size: many
D gene: TRBD2
V gene: TRBV11-2
J gene: TRBJ2-3

CDR3 DNA: TGTGCCACCAGTCGCGACGGAAACTATGGCTACACCTTC
CDR3 protein: CATSRDGNYGYTF
clone size: few
D gene: .
V gene: TRBV24-1
J gene: TRBJ1-2

CDR3 DNA: TGTGCCAGCAGATTGGACAGCTCACCCCCCAATGAGCAGTTCTTC
CDR3 protein: CASRLDSSPPNEQFF
clone size: few
D gene: .
V gene: TRBV2
J gene: TRBJ2-1

CDR3 DNA: TGCAGTGCGAGCGGGCAGGCTAATGAAAAACTGTTTTTT
CDR3 protein: CSASGQANEKLFF
clone size: many
D gene: .
V gene: TRBV20-1
J gene: TRBJ1-4

CDR3 DNA: TGCAGCGTTGGGGACGCAACTAATGAAAAACTGTTTTTT
CDR3 protein: CSVGDATNEKLFF
clone size: few
D gene: .
V gene: TRBV29-1
J gene: TRBJ1-4

CDR3 DNA: TGCAGCGTCTCGGGGGAAACATCAGGAAACACCATATATTTT
CDR3 protein: CSVSGETSGNTIYF
clone size: many
D gene: .
V gene: TRBV29-1
J gene: TRBJ1-3

CDR3 DNA: TGTGCCAGCAGTGAAGGGAGATCTGGGGCCAACGTCCTGACTTTC
CDR3 protein: CASSEGRSGANVLTF
clone size: .
D gene: .
V gene: TRBV2
J gene: TRBJ2-6